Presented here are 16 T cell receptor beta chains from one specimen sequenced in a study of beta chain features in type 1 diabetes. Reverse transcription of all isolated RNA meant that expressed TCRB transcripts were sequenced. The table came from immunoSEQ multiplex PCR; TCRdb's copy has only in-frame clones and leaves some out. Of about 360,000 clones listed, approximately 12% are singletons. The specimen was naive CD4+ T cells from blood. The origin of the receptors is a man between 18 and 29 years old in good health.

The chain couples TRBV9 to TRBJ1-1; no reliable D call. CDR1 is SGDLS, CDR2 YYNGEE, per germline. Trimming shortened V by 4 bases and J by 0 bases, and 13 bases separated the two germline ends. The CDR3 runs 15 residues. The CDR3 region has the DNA TGTGCCAGCAGCTCCCGGGGTGCCATGAACACTGAAGCTTTCTTT. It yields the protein CASSSRGAMNTEAFF.

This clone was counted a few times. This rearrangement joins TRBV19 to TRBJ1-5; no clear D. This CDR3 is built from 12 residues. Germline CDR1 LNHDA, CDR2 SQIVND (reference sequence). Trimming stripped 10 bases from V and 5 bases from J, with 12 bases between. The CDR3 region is CATWNRDQPQHF. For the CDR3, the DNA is TGTGCCACGTGGAACAGAGATCAGCCCCAGCATTTT.

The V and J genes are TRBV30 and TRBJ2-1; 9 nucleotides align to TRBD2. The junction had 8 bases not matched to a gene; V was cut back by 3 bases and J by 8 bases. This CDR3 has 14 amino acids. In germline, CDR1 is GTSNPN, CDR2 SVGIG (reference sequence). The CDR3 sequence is CAWSLGLALDEQFF. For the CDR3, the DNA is TGTGCCTGGAGCCTGGGACTAGCATTGGATGAGCAGTTCTTC.

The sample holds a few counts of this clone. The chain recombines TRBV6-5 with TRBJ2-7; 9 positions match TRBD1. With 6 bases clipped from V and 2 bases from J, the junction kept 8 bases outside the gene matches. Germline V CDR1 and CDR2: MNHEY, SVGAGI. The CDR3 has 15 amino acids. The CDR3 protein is CASSYRDRATYEQYF. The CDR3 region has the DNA TGTGCCAGCAGCTATAGGGACAGGGCAACCTACGAGCAGTACTTC.

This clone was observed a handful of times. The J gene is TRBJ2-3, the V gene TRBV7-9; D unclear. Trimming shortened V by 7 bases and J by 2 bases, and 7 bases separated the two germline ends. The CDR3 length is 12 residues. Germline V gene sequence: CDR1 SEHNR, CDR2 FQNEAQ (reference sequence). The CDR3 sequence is CASNQYTDTQYF. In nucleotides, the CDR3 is TGTGCCAGCAACCAGTACACAGATACGCAGTATTTT.

The CDR3 here is CATQGAGARDEQFF. CDR3 in DNA: TGTGCCACCCAAGGCGCGGGGGCCAGGGATGAGCAGTTCTTC. This chain joins TRBV6-4 and TRBJ2-1, with a weak D call TRBD2 (7 bases). CDR1 is MRHNA and CDR2 is SNTAGT in the germline V gene. The CDR3 covers 14 residues. V shed 10 bases and J shed 8 bases, with 21 bases lying between them.

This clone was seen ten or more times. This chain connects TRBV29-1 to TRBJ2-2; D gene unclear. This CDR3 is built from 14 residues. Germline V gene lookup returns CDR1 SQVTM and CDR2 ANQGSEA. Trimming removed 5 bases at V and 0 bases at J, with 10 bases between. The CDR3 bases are TGCAGCGTTCATCAGGCGACGAACACCGGGGAGCTGTTTTTT. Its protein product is CSVHQATNTGELFF.

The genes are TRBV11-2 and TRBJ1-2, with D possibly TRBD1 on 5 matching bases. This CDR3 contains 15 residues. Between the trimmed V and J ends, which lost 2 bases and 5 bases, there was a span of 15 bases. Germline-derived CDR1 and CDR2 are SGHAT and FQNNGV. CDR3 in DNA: TGTGCCAGCAGCTTACAACAGGTCCCTTCTTATGGCTACACCTTC. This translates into CASSLQQVPSYGYTF.

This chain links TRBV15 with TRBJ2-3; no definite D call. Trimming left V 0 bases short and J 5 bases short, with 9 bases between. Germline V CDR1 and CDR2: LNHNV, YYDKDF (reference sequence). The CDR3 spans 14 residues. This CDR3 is CATSRDPMLDTQYF. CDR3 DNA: TGTGCCACCAGCAGAGATCCCATGTTAGATACGCAGTATTTT.

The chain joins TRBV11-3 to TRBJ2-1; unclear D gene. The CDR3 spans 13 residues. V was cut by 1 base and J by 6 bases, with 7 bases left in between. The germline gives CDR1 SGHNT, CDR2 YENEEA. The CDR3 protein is CASSLGSSNEQFF. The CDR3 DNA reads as TGTGCCAGCAGCTTAGGGTCCAGCAATGAGCAGTTCTTC.

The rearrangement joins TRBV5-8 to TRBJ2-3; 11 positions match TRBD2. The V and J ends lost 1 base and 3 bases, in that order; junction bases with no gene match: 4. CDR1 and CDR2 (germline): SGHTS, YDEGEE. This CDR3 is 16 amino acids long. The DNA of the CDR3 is TGTGCCAGCAGCTTGACCGGGACTAGCGGAACAGATACGCAGTATTTT. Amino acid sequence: CASSLTGTSGTDTQYF.

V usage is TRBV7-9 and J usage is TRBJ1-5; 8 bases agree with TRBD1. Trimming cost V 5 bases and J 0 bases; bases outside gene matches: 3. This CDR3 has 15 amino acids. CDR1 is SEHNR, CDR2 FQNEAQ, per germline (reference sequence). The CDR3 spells CASSHGTGSNQPQHF. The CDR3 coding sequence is TGTGCCAGCAGCCACGGGACAGGTAGCAATCAGCCCCAGCATTTT. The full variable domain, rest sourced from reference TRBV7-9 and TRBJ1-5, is DTGVSQNPRHKITKRGQNVTFRCDPISEHNRLYWYRQTLGQGPEFLTYFQNEAQLEKSRLLSDRFSAERPKGSFSTLEIQRTEQGDSAMYLCASSHGTGSNQPQHFGDGTRLSIL.

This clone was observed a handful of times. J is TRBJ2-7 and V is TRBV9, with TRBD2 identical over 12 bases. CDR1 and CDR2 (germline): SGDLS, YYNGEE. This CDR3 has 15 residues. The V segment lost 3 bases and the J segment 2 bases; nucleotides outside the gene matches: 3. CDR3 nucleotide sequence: TGTGCCAGCAGCGGCGGACTAGCGGGACCCTACGAGCAGTACTTC. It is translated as CASSGGLAGPYEQYF.

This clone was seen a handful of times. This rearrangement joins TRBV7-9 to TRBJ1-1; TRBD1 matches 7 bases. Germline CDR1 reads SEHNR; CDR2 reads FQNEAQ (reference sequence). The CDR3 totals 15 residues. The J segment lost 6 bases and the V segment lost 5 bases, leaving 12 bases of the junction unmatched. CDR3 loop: CASSPLTGRSPEAFF. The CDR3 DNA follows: TGTGCCAGCAGCCCATTGACAGGGCGGTCGCCTGAAGCTTTCTTT.

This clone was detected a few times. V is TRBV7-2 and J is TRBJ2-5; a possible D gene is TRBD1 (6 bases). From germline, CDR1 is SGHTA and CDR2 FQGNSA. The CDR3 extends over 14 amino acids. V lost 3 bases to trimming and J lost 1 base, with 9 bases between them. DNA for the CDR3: TGTGCCAGCAGCTTTACAGGGCCCCAAGAGACCCAGTACTTC. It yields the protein CASSFTGPQETQYF. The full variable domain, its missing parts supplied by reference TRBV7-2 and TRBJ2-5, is GAGVSQSPSNKVTEKGKDVELRCDPISGHTALYWYRQSLGQGLEFLIYFQGNSAPDKSGLPSDRFSAERTGGSVSTLTIQRTQQEDSAVYLCASSFTGPQETQYFGPGTRLLVL.

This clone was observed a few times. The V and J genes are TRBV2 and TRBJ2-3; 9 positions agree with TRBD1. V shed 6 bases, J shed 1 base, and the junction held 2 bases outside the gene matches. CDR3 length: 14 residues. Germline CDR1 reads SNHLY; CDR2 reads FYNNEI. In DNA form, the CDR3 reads TGTGCCAGCAGGTGGACAGGGGGCACAGATACGCAGTATTTT. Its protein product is CASRWTGGTDTQYF.